These T cell receptor beta chains were read from a single sample in a study of regulatory T cells in long-lasting Graves disease. Via MiXCR, TCRdb re-called the multiplex PCR reads, giving one row per CDR3 protein. The table lists under 450,000 distinct CDR3 sequences, roughly 24% of them singletons. Source: peripheral blood mononuclear cells (PBMCs), taken when the disease was refractory, from a patient treated with antithyroid drugs. These receptors were obtained from a woman aged 40 to 55 with Graves disease. Each CDR3 is given with its conserved first and last residue.

v_call cdr3_aa
TRBV9 CASSVGGAAGELFF
TRBV7-3 CASSLKLAADYEQYF
TRBV11-3 CASSPNQGANEKLFF
TRBV10-2 CASSGSTMQPQHF
TRBV7-2 CASRFDITRDYEQFF
TRBV5-1 CASSFNGGVTEYEQYF
TRBV6-1 CASSEDTPREQYF
TRBV5-5 CASSRRGLAGVYEQYF
TRBV6-1 CASSTTRVRSYYEQYF
TRBV11-2 CASSQKAGTVKNIQYF
TRBV10-2 CATTGGVLSNEQFF
TRBV15 CATSATINTEAFF
TRBV7-2 CATHRDLAETQYF
TRBV10-3 CAISGLAGYEQYF
TRBV20-1 CSARRGVGETQYF
TRBV7-9 CASSEGLQGYEQYF
TRBV28 CASSSYGRETQYF
TRBV7-2 CASSPYGDLETQYF
TRBV6-1 CASSPHGVVSGANVLTF
TRBV18 CASSQGFQETQYF
TRBV2 CASRGGLAGVTGELFF
TRBV2 CASGVGDTQYF
TRBV7-9 CASSMGRVGETQYF
TRBV28 CASSPLAGVRGEQYF
TRBV20-1 CSARAQETQYF
TRBV6-1 CASSTRPGRYEQYF
TRBV7-9 CASSRIQNLAKNIQYF
TRBV3-1 CASSQVSPREQYF
TRBV11-2 CASSLIPGLAGVSPYEQYF
TRBV7-8 CASSLVTGASYEQYF
TRBV19 CASSQGKETQYF
TRBV4-1 CASSQTGQGAGGYTF
TRBV11-2 CASSIWETQYF
TRBV2 CASSDGDSYSNQPQHF
TRBV19 CASSNLRTAISNQPQHF
TRBV27 CASSDPGTDDEQYF
TRBV7-3 CASSTRDGETQYF
TRBV10-3 CATRPGTYSYEQYF
TRBV28 CASSLWGTGRSGTEAFF
TRBV15 CATSTSGSKYEQYF
TRBV3-1 CASSLDRGWVAFF
TRBV5-4 CASRTGTGQKAFF
TRBV19 CASRSSGGTGELFF
TRBV5-1 CASSLYGPAGGANGQYF
TRBV29-1 CSVQTSGAYEQYF
TRBV18 CASSSRETYEQYF
TRBV28 CASSGARGQGISYEQYF
TRBV28 CASSLRRPYEQYF
TRBV25-1 CASSESGAGGWNEQFF
TRBV28 CASTVSSNTEAFF
TRBV5-1 CASSWGGQAGANEQFF
TRBV11-2 CASSLVSGARGREQYF
TRBV9 CASSVEGTGPETQYF
TRBV20-1 CSAIAGGEETQYF
TRBV20-1 CSANDWGETQYF
TRBV14 CASSPHRGITEAFF
TRBV19 CASSISSGGSYNEQFF
TRBV24-1 CATSDSGTGGEKLFF
TRBV29-1 CSVLGIFGQRFYEQYF